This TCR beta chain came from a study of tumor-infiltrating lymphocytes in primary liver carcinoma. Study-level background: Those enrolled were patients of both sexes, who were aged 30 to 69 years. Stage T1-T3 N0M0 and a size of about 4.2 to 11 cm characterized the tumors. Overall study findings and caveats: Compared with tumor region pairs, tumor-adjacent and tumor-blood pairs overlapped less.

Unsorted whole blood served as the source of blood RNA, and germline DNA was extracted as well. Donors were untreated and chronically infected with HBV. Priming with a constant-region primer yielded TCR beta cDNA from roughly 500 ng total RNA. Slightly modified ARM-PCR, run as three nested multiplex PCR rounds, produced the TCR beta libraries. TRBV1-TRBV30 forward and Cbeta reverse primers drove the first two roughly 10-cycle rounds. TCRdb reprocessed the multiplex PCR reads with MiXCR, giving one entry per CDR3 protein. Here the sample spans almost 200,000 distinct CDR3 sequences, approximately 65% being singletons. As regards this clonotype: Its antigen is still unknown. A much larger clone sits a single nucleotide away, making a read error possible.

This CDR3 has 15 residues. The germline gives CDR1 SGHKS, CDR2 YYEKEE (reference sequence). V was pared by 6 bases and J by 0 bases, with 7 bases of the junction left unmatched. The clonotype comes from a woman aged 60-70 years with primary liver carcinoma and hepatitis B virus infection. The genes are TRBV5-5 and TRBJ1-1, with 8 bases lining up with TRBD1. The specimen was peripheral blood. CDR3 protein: CASNSRDRMNTEAFF. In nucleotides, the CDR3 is TGTGCCAGCAACTCCCGGGACAGGATGAACACTGAAGCTTTCTTT.